This TCR beta chain was recorded in a study of a mutant IDH1 vaccine in newly diagnosed glioma. CDR1 and CDR2 from the germline V gene are MRHNA and SNTAGT. V shed 10 bases and J 1 base; nucleotides not matched to a gene: 9. CDR3 length: 15 residues. Notes on this clone: Antigen unknown.

Produced via immunoSEQ multiplex PCR; TCRdb's table is partial and in-frame only. The sample lists under 45,000 clones; 85% to 95% were seen once. As to time point: week 23, last vaccination. It was 300 ug of mutant IDH1 20-mer peptide that made up each vaccine dose, given with topical imiquimod. The source is a man aged 50 to 60 with glioma. This rearrangement joins TRBV6-4 to TRBJ2-5; 10 positions agree with TRBD1. Sequencing used PBMCs, obtained from a glioma patient whose treatment included an IDH1 peptide vaccine. CDR3 residues: CANPGTGETQETQYF. The CDR3 coding sequence is TGTGCCAACCCGGGGACAGGGGAAACCCAAGAGACCCAGTACTTC.